Following are 11 T cell receptor beta chains from one sample sequenced in a study of blood T cell repertoires in COVID-19. The repertoire was sequenced with immunoSEQ multiplex PCR; TCRdb's copy has only in-frame clones and lacks some. The repertoire consists of some 180,000 clones, with approximately 86% occurring once and the leading ten covering roughly 2.4%. Sequenced material: peripheral blood. The receptors here all came from a woman older than 75 with COVID-19, enrolled during active disease.

This rearrangement joins TRBV7-2 to TRBJ1-5; perhaps TRBD1 as D (6 bases). The germline gives CDR1 SGHTA, CDR2 FQGNSA. The CDR3 spans 14 residues. V was clipped by 5 bases and J by 2 bases, with 10 bases between them. CDR3 in DNA: TGTGCCAGCAGCCCAGCAGGGGGCAATCAGCCCCAGCATTTT. This codes for CASSPAGGNQPQHF.

This chain joins TRBV2 and TRBJ2-7; the D is unclear. Per germline, CDR1 SNHLY and CDR2 FYNNEI. Trimming cost V 4 bases and J 3 bases, with 10 bases left between them. The CDR3 has 13 residues. The CDR3 sequence: CASSVGGNYEQYF. Written as DNA, the CDR3 is TGTGCCAGCAGTGTAGGCGGAAACTACGAGCAGTACTTC. Supplemented by reference TRBV2 and TRBJ2-7, the full variable domain reads EPEVTQTPSHQVTQMGQEVILRCVPISNHLYFYWYRQILGQKVEFLVSFYNNEISEKSEIFDDQFSVERPDGSNFTLKIRSTKLEDSAMYFCASSVGGNYEQYFGPGTRLTVT.

Notes on this clone: Different DNA sequences within this sample yield the same CDR3. V gene TRBV27 combines with J gene TRBJ2-7; 10 bases line up with TRBD2. Germline CDR1 MNHEY, CDR2 SMNVEV (reference sequence). The CDR3 totals 13 residues. Unmatched junction bases numbered 0, after V lost 4 bases and J lost 3 bases. CDR3 DNA: TGTGCCAGCAGTTCTAGCGGGAGCTACGAGCAGTACTTC. Residues: CASSSSGSYEQYF.

J is TRBJ1-1 and V is TRBV18; TRBD1 is a possible D gene (6 bases). The germline V gene encodes CDR1 KGHSH and CDR2 LQKENI. V shed 6 bases and J shed 0 bases, with 17 bases lying between them. This CDR3 has 16 residues. CDR3 nucleotides: TGTGCCAGCTCTCACCGGGACATAAGCCTGAACACTGAAGCTTTCTTT. Protein: CASSHRDISLNTEAFF.

The V and J genes are TRBV27 and TRBJ2-7; a weak D match, TRBD1 (5 bases). The CDR3 length is 15 residues. In germline, CDR1 is MNHEY, CDR2 SMNVEV (reference sequence). Trimming pared 6 bases from V and 0 bases from J, leaving 15 bases between. The CDR3 spells CASSRTSQSSYEQYF. CDR3 nucleotides: TGTGCCAGCAGCCGGACAAGCCAGAGCTCCTACGAGCAGTACTTC.

This rearrangement joins TRBV11-2 to TRBJ2-5; 8 bases align to TRBD2. Germline assignment: CDR1 SGHAT and CDR2 FQNNGV. V gave up 0 bases and J gave up 5 bases; unmatched junction bases: 5. The CDR3 covers 15 residues. CDR3: CASSLDHGGRETQYF. The CDR3 DNA follows: TGTGCCAGCAGCTTAGATCATGGCGGGAGGGAGACCCAGTACTTC.

This chain links TRBV12-3 or TRBV12-4 with TRBJ2-1; D is unclear. This CDR3 is built from 13 residues. The germline V and J ends were trimmed by 1 base and 6 bases, with 7 bases remaining between them. In DNA, the CDR3 is TGTGCCAGCAGTTTAGGGTACTTCAATGAGCAGTTCTTC. Its protein product is CASSLGYFNEQFF.

The gene calls are TRBV19 and TRBJ2-2; no definite D call. CDR1 LNHDA and CDR2 SQIVND come from the germline V gene (reference sequence). The CDR3 is 14 residues long. Trimming removed 7 bases at V and 6 bases at J, with 15 bases between. DNA of the CDR3: TGTGCCAGTACCCCCGAGGTAGGAGCCGGGGAGCTGTTTTTT. This encodes CASTPEVGAGELFF. The whole variable domain, filled in from reference TRBV19 and TRBJ2-2, reads DGGITQSPKYLFRKEGQNVTLSCEQNLNHDAMYWYRQDPGQGLRLIYYSQIVNDFQKGDIAEGYSVSREKKESFPLTVTSAQKNPTAFYLCASTPEVGAGELFFGEGSRLTVL.

The chain joins TRBV9 to TRBJ1-1; 7 nucleotides match TRBD1. Germline V CDR1 and CDR2: SGDLS, YYNGEE. The CDR3 runs 15 residues. V dropped 0 bases and J dropped 2; count of bases not matched to a gene: 4. The CDR3 spells CASSVVVGGNTEAFF. CDR3 DNA sequence: TGTGCCAGCAGCGTAGTTGTAGGGGGCAACACTGAAGCTTTCTTT.

J is TRBJ1-6 and V is TRBV9, with D perhaps TRBD1 (5 bases). The CDR3 length is 14 residues. Trimming took 4 bases from V and 10 from J, leaving 15 bases between them. Germline V lookup: CDR1 SGDLS, CDR2 YYNGEE. CDR3 nucleotide sequence: TGTGCCAGCAGCCCCGCAGTAGGGGAATCACCCCTCCACTTT. As protein: CASSPAVGESPLHF.

The genes are TRBV18 and TRBJ2-1, with 7 positions matching TRBD2. The CDR3 spans 13 residues. The junction had 2 bases not matched to a gene; V was cut back by 1 base and J by 8 bases. Germline V gene sequence: CDR1 KGHSH, CDR2 LQKENI. The CDR3 here is CASSPREGDEQFF. The CDR3, as DNA: TGTGCCAGCTCACCACGGGAGGGCGATGAGCAGTTCTTC.